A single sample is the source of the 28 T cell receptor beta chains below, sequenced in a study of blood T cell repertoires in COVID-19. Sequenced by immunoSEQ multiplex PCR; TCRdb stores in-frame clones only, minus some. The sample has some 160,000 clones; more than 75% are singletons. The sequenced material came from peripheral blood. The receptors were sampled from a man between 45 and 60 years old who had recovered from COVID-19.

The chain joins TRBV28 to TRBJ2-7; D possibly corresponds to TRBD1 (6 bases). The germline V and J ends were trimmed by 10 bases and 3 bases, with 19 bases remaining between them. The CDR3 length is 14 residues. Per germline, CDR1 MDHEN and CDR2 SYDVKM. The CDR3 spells CATIPGTTIYEQYF. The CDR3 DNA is TGTGCCACCATCCCCGGGACAACAATCTACGAGCAGTACTTC.

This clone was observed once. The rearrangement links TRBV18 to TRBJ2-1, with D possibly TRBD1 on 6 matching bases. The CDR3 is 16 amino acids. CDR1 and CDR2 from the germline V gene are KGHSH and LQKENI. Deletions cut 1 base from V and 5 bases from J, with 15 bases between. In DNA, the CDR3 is TGTGCCAGCTCACCACGGGACACCATTATTAACAATGAGCAGTTCTTC. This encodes CASSPRDTIINNEQFF.

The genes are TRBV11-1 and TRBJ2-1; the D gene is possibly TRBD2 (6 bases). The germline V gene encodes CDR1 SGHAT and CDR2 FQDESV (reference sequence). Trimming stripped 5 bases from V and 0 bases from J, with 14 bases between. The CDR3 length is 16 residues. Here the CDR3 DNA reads TGTGCCAGCAGCCAATGGGCGGGACCCTCCTACAATGAGCAGTTCTTC. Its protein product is CASSQWAGPSYNEQFF.

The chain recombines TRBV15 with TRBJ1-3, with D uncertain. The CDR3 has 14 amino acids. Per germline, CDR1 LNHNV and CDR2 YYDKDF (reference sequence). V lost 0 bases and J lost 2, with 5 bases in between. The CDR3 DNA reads TGTGCCACCAGCAGAGAGGCCACTGGAAACACCATATATTTT. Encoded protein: CATSREATGNTIYF.

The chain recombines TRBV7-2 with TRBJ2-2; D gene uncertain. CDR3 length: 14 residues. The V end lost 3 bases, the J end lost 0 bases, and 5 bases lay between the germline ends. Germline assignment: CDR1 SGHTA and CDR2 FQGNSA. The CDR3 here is CASSFTANTGELFF. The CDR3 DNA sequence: TGTGCCAGCAGCTTTACAGCGAACACCGGGGAGCTGTTTTTT.

The CDR3 is CASSLRDRRIYGYTF. The DNA of the CDR3 is TGTGCCAGCAGCCTGAGGGACAGGCGGATCTATGGCTACACCTTC. This chain connects TRBV5-4 to TRBJ1-2; 8 bases are a match to TRBD1. Germline loops: CDR1 SGHNT, CDR2 YYREEE (reference sequence). V lost 4 bases, J lost 4 bases, and 9 bases stayed unmatched. The CDR3 is 15 residues long.

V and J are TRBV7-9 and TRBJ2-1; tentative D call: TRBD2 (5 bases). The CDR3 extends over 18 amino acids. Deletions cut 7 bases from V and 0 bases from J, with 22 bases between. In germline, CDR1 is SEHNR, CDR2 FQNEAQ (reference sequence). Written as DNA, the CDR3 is TGTGCCAGCATTTCGACTATATGGGATCAAAGCTCCTACAATGAGCAGTTCTTC. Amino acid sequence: CASISTIWDQSSYNEQFF.

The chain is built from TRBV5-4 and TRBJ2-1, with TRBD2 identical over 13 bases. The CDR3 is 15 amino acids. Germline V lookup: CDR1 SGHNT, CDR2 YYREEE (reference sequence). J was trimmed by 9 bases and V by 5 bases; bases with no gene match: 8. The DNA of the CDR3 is TGTGCCAGCAGTTACGAACTAGCGGGAGGGGCTGAGCAGTTCTTC. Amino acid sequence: CASSYELAGGAEQFF.

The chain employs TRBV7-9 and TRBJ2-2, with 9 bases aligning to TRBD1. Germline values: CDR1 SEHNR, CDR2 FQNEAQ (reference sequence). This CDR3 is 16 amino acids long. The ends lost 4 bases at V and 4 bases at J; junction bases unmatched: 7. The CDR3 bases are TGTGCCAGCAGCTCCTCCGGGACAGGGATCACCGGGGAGCTGTTTTTT. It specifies CASSSSGTGITGELFF. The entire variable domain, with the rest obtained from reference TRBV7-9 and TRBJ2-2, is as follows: DTGVSQNPRHKITKRGQNVTFRCDPISEHNRLYWYRQTLGQGPEFLTYFQNEAQLEKSRLLSDRFSAERPKGSFSTLEIQRTEQGDSAMYLCASSSSGTGITGELFFGEGSRLTVL.

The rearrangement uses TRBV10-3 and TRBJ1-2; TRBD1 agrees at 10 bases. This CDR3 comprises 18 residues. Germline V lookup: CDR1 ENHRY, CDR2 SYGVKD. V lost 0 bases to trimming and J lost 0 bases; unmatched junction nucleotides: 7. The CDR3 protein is CAISESVGGQGSNYGYTF. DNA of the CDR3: TGTGCCATCAGTGAGTCGGTAGGGGGACAGGGGTCTAACTATGGCTACACCTTC.

CDR3 nucleotide sequence: TGTGCCAGCAGCCAAGATCTCACAGCTGGGGCCAACGTCCTGACTTTC. Protein sequence: CASSQDLTAGANVLTF. The V and J genes are TRBV4-2 and TRBJ2-6; D unresolved. Germline V gene sequence: CDR1 LGHNA, CDR2 YNFKEQ. V was cut by 0 bases and J by 2 bases, with 8 bases left in between. This CDR3 contains 16 residues.

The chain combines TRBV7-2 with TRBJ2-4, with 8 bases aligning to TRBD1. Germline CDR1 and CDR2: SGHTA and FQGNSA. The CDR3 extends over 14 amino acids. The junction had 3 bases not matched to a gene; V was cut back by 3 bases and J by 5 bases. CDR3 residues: CASSFEQGENIQYF. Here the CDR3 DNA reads TGTGCCAGCAGCTTTGAACAGGGGGAAAACATTCAGTACTTC.

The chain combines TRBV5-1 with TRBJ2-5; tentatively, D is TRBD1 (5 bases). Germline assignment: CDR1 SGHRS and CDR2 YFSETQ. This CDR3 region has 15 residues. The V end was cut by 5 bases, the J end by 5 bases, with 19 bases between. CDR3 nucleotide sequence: TGCGCCAGCAGGCCGACAGCCCAGACAGCGGAGACCCAGTACTTC. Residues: CASRPTAQTAETQYF.

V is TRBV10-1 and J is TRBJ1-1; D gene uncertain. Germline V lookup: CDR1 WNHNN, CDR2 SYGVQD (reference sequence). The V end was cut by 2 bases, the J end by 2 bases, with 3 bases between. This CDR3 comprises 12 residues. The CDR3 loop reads CASSEVNTEAFF. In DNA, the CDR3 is TGCGCCAGCAGTGAGGTAAACACTGAAGCTTTCTTT.

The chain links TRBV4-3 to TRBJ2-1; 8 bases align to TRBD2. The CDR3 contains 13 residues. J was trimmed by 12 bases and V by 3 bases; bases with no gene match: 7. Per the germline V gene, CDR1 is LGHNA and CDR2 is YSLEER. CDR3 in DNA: TGCGCCAGCAGCCACGGCGGGGGGATAGGGCAGTTCTTC. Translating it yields CASSHGGGIGQFF.

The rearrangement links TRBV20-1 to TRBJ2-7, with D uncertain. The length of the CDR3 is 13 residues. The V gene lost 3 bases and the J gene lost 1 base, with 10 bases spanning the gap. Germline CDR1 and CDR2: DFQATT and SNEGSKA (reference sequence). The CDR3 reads CSASSMSSYEQYF. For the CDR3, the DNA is TGCAGTGCTAGTTCAATGTCATCCTACGAGCAGTACTTC.

The CDR3 coding sequence is TGTGCCAGCAGCTTAAACCCGCCAACGACTAGCGCCCAAGAGACCCAGTACTTC. Protein sequence: CASSLNPPTTSAQETQYF. This rearrangement joins TRBV7-3 to TRBJ2-5, with 8 bases that match TRBD2. CDR3 length: 18 amino acids. Germline loops: CDR1 SGHTA, CDR2 FQGTGA. The trim removed 1 base at V and 1 base at J, leaving 11 bases unmatched.

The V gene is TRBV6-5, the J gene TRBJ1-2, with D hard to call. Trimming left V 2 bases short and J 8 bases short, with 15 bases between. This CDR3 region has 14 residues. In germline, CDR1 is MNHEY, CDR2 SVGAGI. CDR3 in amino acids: CASSYRYYKRGYTF. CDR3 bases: TGTGCCAGCAGTTACAGGTATTATAAGAGGGGCTACACCTTC.

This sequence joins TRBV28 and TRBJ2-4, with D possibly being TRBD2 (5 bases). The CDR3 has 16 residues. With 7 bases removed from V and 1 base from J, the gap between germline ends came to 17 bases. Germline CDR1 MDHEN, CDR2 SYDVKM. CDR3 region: CASNPWAGLAKNIQYF. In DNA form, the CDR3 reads TGTGCCAGCAACCCTTGGGCGGGCCTGGCCAAAAACATTCAGTACTTC.

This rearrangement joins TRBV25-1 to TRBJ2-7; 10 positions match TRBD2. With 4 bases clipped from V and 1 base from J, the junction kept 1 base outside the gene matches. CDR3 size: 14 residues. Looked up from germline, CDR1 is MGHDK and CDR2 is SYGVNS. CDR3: CASSGGLASYEQYF. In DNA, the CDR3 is TGTGCCAGCAGTGGGGGACTAGCGTCCTACGAGCAGTACTTC.

The CDR3 DNA reads as TGCGCCAGCAGCCAAACCCTAGGGACTCCCACAGATACGCAGTATTTT. Its translation: CASSQTLGTPTDTQYF. This rearrangement joins TRBV4-3 to TRBJ2-3, with a weak D call TRBD2 (6 bases). The CDR3 spans 16 residues. Looked up from germline, CDR1 is LGHNA and CDR2 is YSLEER. V shed 2 bases and J shed 2 bases, with 14 bases lying between them.

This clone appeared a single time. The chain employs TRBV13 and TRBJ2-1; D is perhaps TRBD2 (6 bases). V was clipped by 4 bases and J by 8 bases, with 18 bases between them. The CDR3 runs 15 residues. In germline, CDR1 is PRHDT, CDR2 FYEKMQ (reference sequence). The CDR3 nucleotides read TGTGCCAGCAGCTCCCGTAGACTAGGTCGCTATGAGCAGTTCTTC. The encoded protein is CASSSRRLGRYEQFF. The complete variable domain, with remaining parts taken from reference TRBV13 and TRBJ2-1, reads AAGVIQSPRHLIKEKRETATLKCYPIPRHDTVYWYQQGPGQDPQFLISFYEKMQSDKGSIPDRFSAQQFSDYHSELNMSSLELGDSALYFCASSSRRLGRYEQFFGPGTRLTVL.

CDR3 amino acids: CASSTKRRGMNTEAFF. CDR3 DNA: TGTGCCAGTAGTACCAAACGCAGGGGTATGAACACTGAAGCTTTCTTT. V usage is TRBV19 and J usage is TRBJ1-1; possibly TRBD1 for D (6 bases). The CDR3 extends over 16 amino acids. Trimming left V 4 bases short and J 0 bases short, with 15 bases between. From germline, CDR1 is LNHDA and CDR2 SQIVND (reference sequence). Full variable domain (remainder filled in from reference TRBV19 and TRBJ1-1): DGGITQSPKYLFRKEGQNVTLSCEQNLNHDAMYWYRQDPGQGLRLIYYSQIVNDFQKGDIAEGYSVSREKKESFPLTVTSAQKNPTAFYLCASSTKRRGMNTEAFFGQGTRLTVV.

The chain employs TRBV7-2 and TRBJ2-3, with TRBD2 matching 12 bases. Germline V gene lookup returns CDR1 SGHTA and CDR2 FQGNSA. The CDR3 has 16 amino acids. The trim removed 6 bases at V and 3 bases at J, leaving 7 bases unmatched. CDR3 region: CASSDGLAGRTDTQYF. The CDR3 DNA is TGTGCCAGCAGTGACGGACTAGCGGGAAGAACAGATACGCAGTATTTT.

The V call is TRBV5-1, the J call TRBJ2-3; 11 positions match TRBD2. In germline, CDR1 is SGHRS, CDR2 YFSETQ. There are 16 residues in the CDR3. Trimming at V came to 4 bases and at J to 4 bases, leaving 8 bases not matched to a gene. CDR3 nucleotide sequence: TGCGCCAGCAGCCTGAGACTAGCGGGGACATCAGATACGCAGTATTTT. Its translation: CASSLRLAGTSDTQYF.

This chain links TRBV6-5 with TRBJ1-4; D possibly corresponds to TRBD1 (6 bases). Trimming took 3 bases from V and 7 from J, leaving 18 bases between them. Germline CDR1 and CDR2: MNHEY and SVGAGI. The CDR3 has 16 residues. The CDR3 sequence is CASSYIRGRSLEKLFF. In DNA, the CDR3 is TGTGCCAGCAGTTATATCAGGGGCCGGAGTCTTGAAAAACTGTTTTTT.

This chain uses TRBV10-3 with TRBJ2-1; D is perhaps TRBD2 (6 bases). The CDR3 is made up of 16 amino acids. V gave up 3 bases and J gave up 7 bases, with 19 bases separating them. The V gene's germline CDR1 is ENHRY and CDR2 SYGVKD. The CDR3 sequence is CAISDSRGGGENEQFF. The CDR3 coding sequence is TGTGCCATCAGTGATTCGCGGGGCGGCGGGGAGAATGAGCAGTTCTTC.

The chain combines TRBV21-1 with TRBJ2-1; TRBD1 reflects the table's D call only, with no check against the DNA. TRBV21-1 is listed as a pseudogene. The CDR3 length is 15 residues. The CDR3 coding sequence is TGTGCCAGCAGCCCCAGGGACAGAGGTGAGTATGAGCAGTTCTTC. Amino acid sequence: CASSPRDRGEYEQFF.